This TCR beta chain comes out of a study of early T cells in non-severe SARS-CoV-2 infection (dated by TCRdb to the early 2020s). General notes on the study: Because TCR sequencing was done on bulk RNA from unsorted whole blood, the alpha and beta chains could not be paired. The paper's findings and limits, for the study overall: VDJdb matching was skewed toward anti-spike CD8 responses and likely underestimated virus-specific expansions, missing private and CD4 specificities.

Library construction relied on 5' RACE. The instrument was a NextSeq 500. The TCR library protocol attached unique molecular identifiers to individual cDNA molecules to correct for sequencing error and PCR bias. Both TCR alpha and beta chains were sequenced, and tight co-correlation was observed between alpha and beta sequence abundances in each sample. Turning to the authors' computational methods: Decombinator V4 was used to perform V gene, J gene and CDR3 annotation of TCR sequences. TCRs were defined as expanded if a significant change between any two time points was detected under a Poisson model with p below 0.0001. TCR abundances were normalised to the total number of TCRs sequenced per sample and were expressed as counts per million. TRAV1-2 paired with TRAJ12, TRAJ20 or TRAJ33 defined MAIT TCRs, while TRAV10 paired with TRAJ18 defined iNKT TCRs. VDJdb, accessed 1 November 2021, was searched for CMV, EBV and SARS-CoV-2 annotated TCRs, excluding TCRs annotated for multiple antigens. The raw public data were reprocessed by TCRdb itself: fastp quality trimming at Q25, MiXCR clonotype calling, in-frame beta chains only. Duplicate CDR3 protein sequences are folded into a single record with the most common DNA and genes. The V and J calls come from TCRdb's annotation, not from the publication. The sample table shows approximately 71,000 distinct CDR3 sequences, and around 12% are seen once. The ten top clones hold roughly 4.3% of the sample.

A case-control design nested within a healthcare worker cohort in London, UK, was used, with weekly nasopharyngeal swab PCR tests and blood sampling performed. Healthcare workers were enrolled in the week of the UK lockdown, from 23 to 31 March 2020, and were followed every week for up to roughly 15 weeks. Concerning this clonotype: This receptor's antigen is unknown. No base quality information exists; no much larger clone differs at one position.

CDR1 and CDR2 are read off the germline V gene as SQVTM and ANQGSEA. From the cysteine up to the phenylalanine, the CDR3 has a length of 16 residues. This entry keeps only the CDR3 DNA: 48 bases, framed from base 1. V is pared back by 1 base and J by 3 bases, with 17 bases lying between the germline termini. The clonotype was recovered from an adult who was a healthcare worker with PCR-confirmed SARS-CoV-2 infection or an uninfected control (not recorded which). The V and J genes are TRBV29-1 and TRBJ2-3; D gene: possibly TRBD2, on 7 matching bases. The sequenced sample was whole blood. The CDR3 corresponds to CSVEGGGAIGTDTQYF. Here is the DNA: TGCAGCGTTGAAGGAGGGGGGGCGATTGGTACAGATACGCAGTATTTT.